This T cell receptor (beta chain) was profiled in a study of beta chain features in type 1 diabetes. Study outcomes and limitations: Compared with healthy donors, patients appeared to share more similar naive, central memory and regulatory TCRB repertoires. TCRB CDR3s from Type 1 diabetes patients were moderately but significantly shorter in all four CD4+ subsets.

The single heparinised draw taken from each donor contained around 110 mL of blood on average. CD45RO/CCR7/CD25/CD127/CD95/CD27 separated CD4+ naive, central memory, regulatory and stem cell-like memory cells by sorting. This clone has just a few counts. The antigen is unknown. Of the isolated RNA, all was reverse transcribed, and so the sequenced material was expressed TCRB transcripts. Method: immunoSEQ multiplex PCR; TCRdb's copy keeps in-frame clones and lacks some. The table lists fewer than 350,000 clones, 15% of them singletons, with approximately 0.015% in the top ten. CDR3 size: 11 residues. V gave up 1 base and J gave up 5 bases, with 2 bases separating them. Per the germline V gene, CDR1 is SEHNR and CDR2 is FQNEAQ (reference sequence).

The TCR sequence derives from a man between 18 and 35 years old with type 1 diabetes. The rearrangement joins TRBV7-9 to TRBJ1-1; D unresolved. Sequenced input: naive CD4+ T cells from blood. In nucleotides, the CDR3 is TGTGCCAGCAGCTTAGTAACTGAAGCTTTCTTT. It codes for CASSLVTEAFF.